This entry is about one TCR beta chain. Its matching antigen is unknown. Germline V gives CDR1 MNHNY, CDR2 SVGAGI (reference sequence). CDR3 length: 14 residues. The V segment lost 6 bases and the J segment 0 bases; nucleotides outside the gene matches: 3. This sample was taken from a study of neoadjuvant nivolumab and ipilimumab in lung cancer. TCRdb's copy holds only in-frame clones and misses some; the assay was immunoSEQ multiplex PCR. The sample has 8,000 to 9,500 clones, 70% to 80% seen once; the top ten hold about 6.9%. Findings and caveats of the study: TCR clonality did not significantly correlate with pathologic tumor regression. TCR richness and clonality were higher in tumors than adjacent uninvolved lung. Resected-tumor TCR richness correlated positively with pretherapy blood richness. Only two of four nivolumab-treated tumors gained richness and clonality by surgery.

The chain recombines TRBV6-6 with TRBJ2-3, with 7 bases lining up with TRBD1. The input for sequencing was adjacent normal lung tissue, taken after neoadjuvant nivolumab, alone or with ipilimumab, at or shortly before surgery. The sequence was collected from an adult with non-small cell lung cancer. The CDR3, as DNA: TGTGCCAGCAGCGGACAGGCAAGCACAGATACGCAGTATTTT. This translates into CASSGQASTDTQYF.